What follows are 16 T cell receptor beta chains derived from one specimen sequenced in a study of blood T cell repertoires in COVID-19. The protocol was immunoSEQ multiplex PCR, while the TCRdb copy is restricted to in-frame clones and leaves out a portion. Among approximately 190,000 clones listed, 83% were seen once. Sequenced material: peripheral blood. The source of these receptors is a woman in her thirties or forties with acute or convalescent COVID-19.

The genes are TRBV6-1 and TRBJ2-2, with D unresolved. This CDR3 comprises 16 residues. CDR1 and CDR2 (germline): MNHNS, SASEGT. V gave up 1 base and J gave up 3 bases, with 12 bases separating them. CDR3 DNA: TGTGCCAGCAGTGAAGAGATAACGGAGTACACCGGGGAGCTGTTTTTT. Protein sequence: CASSEEITEYTGELFF.

The V and J genes are TRBV27 and TRBJ1-1; TRBD1 might be the D (5 bases). The V end was cut by 2 bases, the J end by 0 bases, with 16 bases between. Germline lookup yields CDR1 MNHEY and CDR2 SMNVEV (reference sequence). The CDR3 totals 17 residues. The CDR3 sequence is CASSLKSWGGLNTEAFF. The CDR3 DNA sequence: TGTGCCAGCAGTTTAAAGTCCTGGGGGGGGTTGAACACTGAAGCTTTCTTT.

This sequence joins TRBV19 and TRBJ2-1, with TRBD2 matching over 13 bases. Trimming took 2 bases from V and 3 from J; bases not matched to a gene: 7. CDR3 length equals 18 residues. Germline V gene data show CDR1 as LNHDA and CDR2 as SQIVND (reference sequence). In nucleotides, the CDR3 is TGTGCCAGTAGTATAAGGGCGACTAGCGGGAGGTACTACAATGAGCAGTTCTTC. This encodes CASSIRATSGRYYNEQFF.

The rearrangement uses TRBV3-1 (or the pseudogene TRBV3-2) and TRBJ1-5; D remains unclear. V lost 5 bases, J lost 5 bases, and 13 bases lay in between. The CDR3 is made up of 14 amino acids. CDR1 is LGHDT and CDR2 is YNNKEL in the germline V gene (reference sequence). DNA for the CDR3: TGTGCCAGCAGCTTGGGAGGGCCGGATCAGCCCCAGCATTTT. Translated: CASSLGGPDQPQHF.

V and J are TRBV2 and TRBJ1-2; a possible D gene is TRBD1 (5 bases). The germline V gene encodes CDR1 SNHLY and CDR2 FYNNEI. This CDR3 region has 14 residues. The V and J ends lost 5 bases and 8 bases respectively, with 18 bases between them. The chain's CDR3 is CASSKGTGRGGYTF. CDR3 bases: TGTGCCAGCAGTAAGGGGACCGGGCGGGGCGGCTACACCTTC.

The chain combines TRBV5-1 with TRBJ2-1; D is possibly TRBD1 (6 bases). CDR3 length: 15 amino acids. V lost 2 bases and J 5 bases, leaving 14 bases between the germline ends. Germline V gene data show CDR1 as SGHRS and CDR2 as YFSETQ. In DNA, the CDR3 is TGCGCCAGCAGCTTTCGGGCAGGGGTTGACAATGAGCAGTTCTTC. This gives the protein CASSFRAGVDNEQFF. Variable domain in full (rest from reference TRBV5-1 and TRBJ2-1): KAGVTQTPRYLIKTRGQQVTLSCSPISGHRSVSWYQQTPGQGLQFLFEYFSETQRNKGNFPGRFSGRQFSNSRSEMNVSTLELGDSALYLCASSFRAGVDNEQFFGPGTRLTVL.

V gene TRBV27 combines with J gene TRBJ2-7; 9 bases agree with TRBD1. The CDR3 has 14 amino acids. The germline V gene encodes CDR1 MNHEY and CDR2 SMNVEV (reference sequence). Unmatched junction bases numbered 8, after V lost 6 bases and J lost 5 bases. The CDR3 nucleotides read TGTGCCAGCAGCTGGGGACAGGGTCTCAACGAGCAGTACTTC. This sequence encodes CASSWGQGLNEQYF.

The chain joins TRBV7-9 to TRBJ2-6; D perhaps matches TRBD1 (5 bases). Per germline, CDR1 SEHNR and CDR2 FQNEAQ (reference sequence). The CDR3 is 16 amino acids. V was pared by 1 base and J by 1 base, with 8 bases between. The CDR3 nucleotides read TGTGCCAGCAGCTTAGGACAGTCATCTGGGGCCAACGTCCTGACTTTC. It yields the protein CASSLGQSSGANVLTF.

The genes are TRBV7-2 and TRBJ1-6, with D possibly matching TRBD1 (5 bases). Between the trimmed V and J ends, which lost 5 bases and 0 bases, there was a span of 17 bases. The CDR3 is made up of 18 amino acids. Germline V gives CDR1 SGHTA, CDR2 FQGNSA. DNA of the CDR3: TGTGCCAGCAGCACATCAGGGTTTCCCAGCTCCTATAATTCACCCCTCCACTTT. Protein: CASSTSGFPSSYNSPLHF.

V and J are TRBV7-9 and TRBJ2-5; 8 nucleotides align to TRBD2. Germline V CDR1 and CDR2: SEHNR, FQNEAQ (reference sequence). This CDR3 region has 16 residues. The V and J ends lost 6 bases and 7 bases, in that order; junction bases with no gene match: 16. The CDR3 spells CASRSGASGLPGTQYF. In nucleotides, the CDR3 is TGTGCCAGCAGGTCGGGGGCTAGCGGGCTCCCCGGGACCCAGTACTTC.

V usage is TRBV25-1 and J usage is TRBJ1-5; D gene uncertain. From germline, CDR1 is MGHDK and CDR2 SYGVNS. The CDR3 spans 15 residues. Trimming left V 1 base short and J 3 bases short, with 10 bases between. Here the CDR3 reads CASSESGEFNQPQHF. DNA for the CDR3: TGTGCCAGCAGTGAATCCGGGGAATTCAATCAGCCCCAGCATTTT.

The chain joins TRBV6-2 or TRBV6-3 to TRBJ2-7; possibly TRBD1 for D (6 bases). This CDR3 is built from 14 residues. Trimming took 1 base from V and 3 from J, leaving 10 bases between them. Germline V CDR1 and CDR2: MNHEY, SVGEGT. The CDR3 sequence: CASSYLGARYEQYF. The CDR3 DNA sequence: TGTGCCAGCAGTTACTTGGGGGCGCGCTACGAGCAGTACTTC.

This clone has a single count. This sequence joins TRBV6-4 and TRBJ1-1, with D possibly being TRBD1 (5 bases). This CDR3 region has 14 residues. CDR1 is MRHNA and CDR2 is SNTAGT in the germline V gene. V lost 4 bases, J lost 3 bases, and 12 bases lay in between. This CDR3 reads CASSAYRRHTEAFF. DNA for the CDR3: TGTGCCAGCAGTGCTTACAGGCGGCACACTGAAGCTTTCTTT.

This clone was seen only once. V is TRBV28 and J is TRBJ2-7; weak D call: TRBD1 (5 bases). The CDR3 runs 15 residues. Germline V gene lookup returns CDR1 MDHEN and CDR2 SYDVKM. V dropped 5 bases and J dropped 6 bases, with 20 bases sitting between them. In nucleotides, the CDR3 is TGTGCCAGCAGTACCCAGGGCGCCGGTGGTGCCGAGCAGTACTTC. Protein: CASSTQGAGGAEQYF.

The rearrangement joins TRBV7-9 to TRBJ1-3; TRBD1 aligns across 7 bases. The CDR3 is made up of 17 amino acids. Trimming at V came to 5 bases and at J to 4 bases, leaving 14 bases not matched to a gene. From germline, CDR1 is SEHNR and CDR2 FQNEAQ (reference sequence). The CDR3 sequence is CASSIRDRLFTGNTIYF. The CDR3 DNA reads TGTGCCAGCAGCATCCGGGACAGACTGTTTACCGGAAACACCATATATTTT.

CDR3 nucleotide sequence: TGTGCCAGCAGCTTAAGAAGGGGCAGAAGCACAGATACGCAGTATTTT. It encodes CASSLRRGRSTDTQYF. The rearrangement links TRBV7-2 to TRBJ2-3, with TRBD1 as a possible D gene (5 bases). The CDR3 extends over 16 amino acids. Looked up from germline, CDR1 is SGHTA and CDR2 is FQGNSA. Trimming removed 2 bases from V and 0 bases from J, with 12 bases in between.